These 17 T cell receptor beta chains were all obtained from the same sample, sequenced in a study of blood T cell repertoires in COVID-19. The table came from immunoSEQ multiplex PCR; TCRdb's copy has only in-frame clones and leaves some out. This table has approximately 210,000 clones, 75% to 85% appearing once. Material for sequencing was PBMCs or T cells enriched from blood (not recorded which). These receptor sequences come from a young man with acute COVID-19.

A remark on this clone: A single base separates this from a much larger clone, so it may be a read error. This chain connects TRBV5-1 to TRBJ1-1, with TRBD1 as a possible D gene (5 bases). The CDR3 has 14 amino acids. Germline loops: CDR1 SGHRS, CDR2 YFSETQ. The chain's CDR3 is CTSSLVGTGGEAFF. As DNA, the CDR3 is TGCACCAGCAGCTTGGTAGGGACTGGGGGTGAAGCTTTCTTT. Variable domain in full (rest from reference TRBV5-1 and TRBJ1-1): KAGVTQTPRYLIKTRGQQVTLSCSPISGHRSVSWYQQTPGQGLQFLFEYFSETQRNKGNFPGRFSGRQFSNSRSEMNVSTLELGDSALYLCTSSLVGTGGEAFFGQGTRLTVV.

The chain is built from TRBV3-1 (or the pseudogene TRBV3-2) and TRBJ2-3; D is undetermined. This CDR3 has 13 amino acids. Germline V gene lookup returns CDR1 LGHDT and CDR2 YNNKEL (reference sequence). The V end was cut by 2 bases, the J end by 0 bases, with 3 bases between. CDR3 sequence (DNA): TGTGCCAGCAGCCAATCTAGCACAGATACGCAGTATTTT. This sequence encodes CASSQSSTDTQYF.

To note about this clone: Other DNA sequences in the sample encode the same CDR3. The rearrangement joins TRBV24-1 to TRBJ2-3; D unclear. Germline CDR1 is KGHDR and CDR2 is SFDVKD. V was shortened by 5 bases and J by 0 bases, with 2 bases between the two germline ends. CDR3 size: 12 residues. The DNA for the CDR3 is TGTGCCACCAGTGCTAGCACAGATACGCAGTATTTT. This translates into CATSASTDTQYF.

This clone turned up a few times. The rearrangement uses TRBV2 and TRBJ1-1, with a tentative D call TRBD1 (6 bases). Trimming removed 2 bases from V and 11 bases from J, with 9 bases in between. Germline CDR1 SNHLY, CDR2 FYNNEI. The CDR3 spans 11 residues. This chain's CDR3 is CASSEYRDAFF. DNA for the CDR3: TGTGCCAGCAGTGAATACAGGGACGCTTTCTTT.

V is TRBV19 and J is TRBJ1-2; TRBD1 aligns across 8 bases. Germline CDR1 reads LNHDA; CDR2 reads SQIVND (reference sequence). CDR3 length equals 16 residues. The trim removed 5 bases at V and 1 base at J, leaving 9 bases unmatched. CDR3 in amino acids: CASSLSGGKSNYGYTF. The CDR3 DNA reads TGTGCCAGTAGTCTTTCAGGGGGCAAGAGTAACTATGGCTACACCTTC.

The count of this clone is one. The V and J genes are TRBV28 and TRBJ1-6; a weak D match, TRBD1 (5 bases). The CDR3 length is 15 residues. Looked up from germline, CDR1 is MDHEN and CDR2 is SYDVKM. Trimming left V 2 bases short and J 4 bases short, with 9 bases between. As DNA, the CDR3 is TGTGCCAGCAGTTTAATAGACAGTTATAATTCACCCCTCCACTTT. It specifies CASSLIDSYNSPLHF.

This chain uses TRBV2 with TRBJ1-2; D perhaps matches TRBD1 (6 bases). The germline V gene encodes CDR1 SNHLY and CDR2 FYNNEI. Trimming took off 4 bases at V and 2 bases at J, with 8 bases between the two ends. This CDR3 comprises 13 residues. Here the CDR3 reads CASSADRNYGYTF. Here the CDR3 DNA reads TGTGCCAGCAGTGCGGACAGAAACTATGGCTACACCTTC.

This clone was counted once. The V and J genes are TRBV11-2 and TRBJ1-1; D not certain. The CDR3 is 14 amino acids. Germline V gene data show CDR1 as SGHAT and CDR2 as FQNNGV. Trimming shortened V by 2 bases and J by 1 base, and 8 bases separated the two germline ends. The CDR3 loop reads CASSLSRGNTEAFF. CDR3 sequence (DNA): TGTGCCAGCAGCTTATCTCGCGGGAACACTGAAGCTTTCTTT.

The chain couples TRBV5-1 to TRBJ1-1; D is undetermined. Germline CDR1 is SGHRS and CDR2 is YFSETQ. This CDR3 is 15 amino acids long. V dropped 0 bases and J dropped 6 bases, with 15 bases sitting between them. The CDR3 DNA follows: TGCGCCAGCAGCTTGGCCGAGGGCTGGGGTTCTGAAGCTTTCTTT. This codes for CASSLAEGWGSEAFF.

The V call is TRBV6-5, the J call TRBJ1-6; no clear D. V lost 7 bases to trimming and J lost 8 bases, with 12 bases between them. The germline gives CDR1 MNHEY, CDR2 SVGAGI. CDR3 length: 13 amino acids. CDR3: CASTPRQDSPLHF. CDR3 nucleotides: TGTGCCAGCACTCCTCGCCAGGATTCACCCCTCCACTTT.

The table lists this clone with a count of one. Different DNA sequences within this sample yield the same CDR3. This chain links TRBV3-1 (or the pseudogene TRBV3-2) with TRBJ1-1, with a tentative D call TRBD1 (6 bases). CDR1 and CDR2 from the germline V gene are LGHDT and YNNKEL (reference sequence). This CDR3 spans 13 amino acids. V lost 4 bases and J 1 base, leaving 7 bases between the germline ends. The DNA for the CDR3 is TGTGCCAGCAGCCTCAGGGGGAACACTGAAGCTTTCTTT. Protein product: CASSLRGNTEAFF.

The V and J genes are TRBV18 and TRBJ1-1; 8 bases are a match to TRBD1. CDR3 length: 13 amino acids. Germline CDR1 and CDR2: KGHSH and LQKENI. The V segment lost 4 bases and the J segment 3 bases; nucleotides outside the gene matches: 1. The CDR3 sequence is CASSQTGDTEAFF. CDR3 nucleotides: TGTGCCAGCTCACAGACAGGGGACACTGAAGCTTTCTTT. The whole variable domain, filled in from reference TRBV18 and TRBJ1-1, reads NAGVMQNPRHLVRRRGQEARLRCSPMKGHSHVYWYRQLPEEGLKFMVYLQKENIIDESGMPKERFSAEFPKEGPSILRIQQVVRGDSAAYFCASSQTGDTEAFFGQGTRLTVV.

V gene TRBV27 combines with J gene TRBJ1-5; 8 bases map to TRBD1. This CDR3 region has 14 residues. Germline CDR1 is MNHEY and CDR2 is SMNVEV (reference sequence). V lost 6 bases and J lost 4; bases outside the gene matches: 5. CDR3 in amino acids: CASRRTGMNQPQHF. The CDR3 coding sequence is TGTGCCAGCAGAAGGACAGGGATGAATCAGCCCCAGCATTTT.

The J gene is TRBJ2-3, the V gene TRBV5-1, with 8 bases matching TRBD2. Germline CDR1 and CDR2: SGHRS and YFSETQ. The CDR3 length is 15 residues. The V segment lost 3 bases and the J segment 5 bases; nucleotides outside the gene matches: 8. CDR3 sequence reads: CASSSRGGGGDTQYF. The CDR3 bases are TGCGCCAGCAGCTCCCGGGGGGGAGGCGGAGATACGCAGTATTTT. Variable domain in full (rest from reference TRBV5-1 and TRBJ2-3): KAGVTQTPRYLIKTRGQQVTLSCSPISGHRSVSWYQQTPGQGLQFLFEYFSETQRNKGNFPGRFSGRQFSNSRSEMNVSTLELGDSALYLCASSSRGGGGDTQYFGPGTRLTVL.

The CDR3 loop reads CASSLEPGQEWPQHF. The CDR3 region has the DNA TGCGCCAGCAGCTTGGAACCGGGACAAGAATGGCCCCAGCATTTT. The chain carries TRBV5-1 and TRBJ1-5; D possibly corresponds to TRBD1 (6 bases). The CDR3 is 15 residues long. Looked up from germline, CDR1 is SGHRS and CDR2 is YFSETQ. The V and J ends lost 0 bases and 9 bases respectively, with 16 bases between them.

The CDR3 coding sequence is TGTGCCAGCACGGCGGGACGCCCTAATGAAAAACTGTTTTTT. It encodes CASTAGRPNEKLFF. The chain employs TRBV25-1 and TRBJ1-4; a weak D match, TRBD1 (5 bases). Germline V gene data show CDR1 as MGHDK and CDR2 as SYGVNS. The CDR3 has 14 residues. V dropped 7 bases and J dropped 3 bases, with 12 bases sitting between them.

The rearrangement links TRBV5-1 to TRBJ2-7, with a tentative D call TRBD2 (5 bases). The V and J ends lost 0 bases and 0 bases respectively, with 10 bases between them. CDR3 length: 15 amino acids. Germline V gives CDR1 SGHRS, CDR2 YFSETQ. CDR3 DNA: TGCGCCAGCAGCTTGGAGGCCACTAGCTCCTACGAGCAGTACTTC. It is translated as CASSLEATSSYEQYF. The full variable domain, rest sourced from reference TRBV5-1 and TRBJ2-7, is KAGVTQTPRYLIKTRGQQVTLSCSPISGHRSVSWYQQTPGQGLQFLFEYFSETQRNKGNFPGRFSGRQFSNSRSEMNVSTLELGDSALYLCASSLEATSSYEQYFGPGTRLTVT.